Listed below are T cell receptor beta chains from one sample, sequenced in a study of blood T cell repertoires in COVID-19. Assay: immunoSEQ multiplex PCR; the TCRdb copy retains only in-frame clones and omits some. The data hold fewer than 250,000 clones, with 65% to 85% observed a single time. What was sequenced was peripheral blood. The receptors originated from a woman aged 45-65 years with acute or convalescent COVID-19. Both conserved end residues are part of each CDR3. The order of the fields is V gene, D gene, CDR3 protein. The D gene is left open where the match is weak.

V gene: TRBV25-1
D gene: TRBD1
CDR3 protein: CASTGTDLWETQYF

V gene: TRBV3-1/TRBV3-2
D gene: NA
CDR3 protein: CASSPGTFSEAFF

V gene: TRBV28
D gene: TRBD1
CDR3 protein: CASSFPPWTGGARNEQFF

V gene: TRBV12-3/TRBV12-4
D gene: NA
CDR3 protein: CASSLASNQPQHF

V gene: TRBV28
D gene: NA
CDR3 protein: CASQRVYNEQFF

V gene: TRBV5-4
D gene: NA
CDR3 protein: CASSPRGTESDNEQFF

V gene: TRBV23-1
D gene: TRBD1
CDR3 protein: CASSLPGGDREDNQPQHF

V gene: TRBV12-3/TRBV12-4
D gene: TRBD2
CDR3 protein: CASSLGLAAYF

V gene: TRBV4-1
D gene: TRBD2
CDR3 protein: CASSHASGRGTSYEQYF

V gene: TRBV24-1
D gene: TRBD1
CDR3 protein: CATSDPRPGQAVRVYTGELFF

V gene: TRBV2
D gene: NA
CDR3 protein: CASSPQGNTIYF

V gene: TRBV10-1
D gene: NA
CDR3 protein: CASSENRFMETQYF

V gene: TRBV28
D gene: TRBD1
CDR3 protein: CASSLWGTASNF

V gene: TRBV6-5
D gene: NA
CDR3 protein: CASRTGHRGGTEAFF

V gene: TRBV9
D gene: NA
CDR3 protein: CASSVAWGDLYEQYF

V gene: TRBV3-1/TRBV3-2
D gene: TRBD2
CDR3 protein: CASSPLADTDTQYF

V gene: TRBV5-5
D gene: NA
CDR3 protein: CASSKGSQNTEAFF

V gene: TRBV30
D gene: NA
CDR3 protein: CAWSGGRRTGETQYF

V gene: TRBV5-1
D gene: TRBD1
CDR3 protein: CASTLGQMNTEAFF

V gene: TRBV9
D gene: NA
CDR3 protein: CASSPQVGSGYGYTF

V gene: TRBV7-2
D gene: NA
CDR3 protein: CASSLAGGQMNTEAFF

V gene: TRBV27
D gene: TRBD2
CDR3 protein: CASWGGLAGGEQYF

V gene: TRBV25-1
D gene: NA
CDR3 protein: CASSEPLGGASGANVLTF

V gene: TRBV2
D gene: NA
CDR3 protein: CASSELGRTHTEAFF

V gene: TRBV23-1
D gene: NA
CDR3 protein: CARQGNNSPLHF

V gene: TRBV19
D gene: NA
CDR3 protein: CASSAFRGSNQPQHF

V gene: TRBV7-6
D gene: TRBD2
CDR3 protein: CASSTKRLAGAGEQFF

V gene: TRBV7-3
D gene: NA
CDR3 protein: CASSPQGDTGELFF

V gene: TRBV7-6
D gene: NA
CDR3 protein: CASSPGIAADTQYF

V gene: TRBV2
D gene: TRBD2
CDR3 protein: CASRAGLGHEQFF

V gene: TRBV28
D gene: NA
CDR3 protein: CASSLSGLGNTIYF

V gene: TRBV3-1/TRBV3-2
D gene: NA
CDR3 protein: CASSSLEPSYNSPLHF

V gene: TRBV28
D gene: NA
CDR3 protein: CASSTPLGSGGYEQYF

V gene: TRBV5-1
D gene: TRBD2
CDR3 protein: CASSSTSGRARDTQYF

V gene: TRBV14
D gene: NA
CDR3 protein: CASSWGGGVTGELFF

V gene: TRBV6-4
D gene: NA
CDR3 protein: CASSDSYGFSTDTQYF

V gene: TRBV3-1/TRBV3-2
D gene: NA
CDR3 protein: CASSQMWGRISGNEQFF

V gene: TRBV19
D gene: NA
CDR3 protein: CASSPGPRNYGYTF

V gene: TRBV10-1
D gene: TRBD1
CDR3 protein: CASRPDRGGTQYF

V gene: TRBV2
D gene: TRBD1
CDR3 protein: CASIWDRGLGDYGYTF

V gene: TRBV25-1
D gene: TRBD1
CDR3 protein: CASRGQGPKRNQPQHF

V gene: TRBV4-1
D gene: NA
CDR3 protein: CASSDIPGTDYGYTF

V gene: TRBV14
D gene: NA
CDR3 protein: CASSQDRAGGRYTF

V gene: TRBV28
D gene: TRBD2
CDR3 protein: CASSPGGTSSSQETQYF

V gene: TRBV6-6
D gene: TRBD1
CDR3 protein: CASRTGGRSYEQYF

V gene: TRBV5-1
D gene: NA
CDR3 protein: CASSLTAQGDTQYF

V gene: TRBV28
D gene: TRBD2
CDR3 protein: CASRPGLAGGSYEQYF

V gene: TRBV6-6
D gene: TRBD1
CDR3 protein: CASSYPGTDDGYTF

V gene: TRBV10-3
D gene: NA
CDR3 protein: CAISGGGNTEAFF

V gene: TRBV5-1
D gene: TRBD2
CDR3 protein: CASSRGLAEEQYF

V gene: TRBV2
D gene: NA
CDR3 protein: CASRPSLSQETQYF

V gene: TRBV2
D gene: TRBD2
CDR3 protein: CASKGDSGRGETQYF

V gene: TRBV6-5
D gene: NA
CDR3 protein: CASIQGPSGTEAFF

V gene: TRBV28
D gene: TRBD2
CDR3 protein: CASSLGSALAGGPSGELFF